This T cell receptor beta chain is from a study of read filtering for tumor transcriptome and immune sequencing. Looking at the study overall: The cohort had over 16 men and about 15 women aged about 45 to 80, mean roughly 65 years. Per sample, TCR-region reads ranged about 3.5 to 11 million by IR-seq, about 75 to 1,300 by RNA-seq.

Study-level points and caveats: Compared with RNA-seq, IR-seq gave much higher clonotype depth and reliability. This fraction held mixed bone marrow immune cells after CD138-negative sorting.

This clonotype appeared many times. What it recognizes is unknown. A junction boundary mismatches the germline segment, possibly from a read error. CDR3 length: 13 residues. From germline, CDR1 is SGHDN and CDR2 FVKESK. The library was built from roughly 400 ng RNA with molecular barcoded adaptors for alpha/delta and beta/gamma chains. In TCRdb, the reads were re-called with MiXCR into one record per CDR3 protein. The sample shows approximately 20,000 distinct CDR3 sequences, roughly a fifth of them seen only once. Sequenced sample: a population of CD138-negative cells sorted from bone marrow. V and J are TRBV14 and TRBJ2-7, with 11 bases that match TRBD2. The TCR sequence derives from a donor aged 40 or older with multiple myeloma. Here the CDR3 DNA reads TGTGCCAGCAGCCCCATGACTAGCGGGGCCAGGTATTTC. Translated: CASSPMTSGARYF.